What follows are 26 T cell receptor beta chains derived from one specimen sequenced in a study of blood T cells in healthy people across ages. A J-beta primer mix and a sample-barcoded 5' primer were used in a second PCR of roughly 6 to 12 cycles. TCRdb re-derived calls from the 5' RACE reads in MiXCR, one entry per CDR3 protein. The sample lists about 680,000 distinct CDR3 sequences; more than 40% were seen once. The sample consisted of blood. Receptors originate from a woman in her fifties or sixties in good health.

The sample holds a few counts of this clonotype. The chain links TRBV11-1 to TRBJ2-7; 10 positions match TRBD2. The junction had 6 bases not matched to a gene; V was cut back by 8 bases and J by 2 bases. The CDR3 runs to 14 residues. Germline V gives CDR1 SGHAT, CDR2 FQDESV (reference sequence). The CDR3 is CASGISGRPYEQYF. In nucleotides, the CDR3 is TGTGCCAGCGGAATTAGCGGGAGGCCCTACGAGCAGTACTTC.

The chain uses TRBV28 and TRBJ2-1; 7 nucleotides align to TRBD2. Trimming took 3 bases from V and 3 from J; bases not matched to a gene: 11. Germline V gene sequence: CDR1 MDHEN, CDR2 SYDVKM. The CDR3 runs 17 residues. The DNA of the CDR3 is TGTGCCAGCAGTTTCGGAAGCGGGGCCTTTAGCTACAATGAGCAGTTCTTC. Encoded protein: CASSFGSGAFSYNEQFF. The whole variable domain, remainder taken from reference TRBV28 and TRBJ2-1, is DVKVTQSSRYLVKRTGEKVFLECVQDMDHENMFWYRQDPGLGLRLIYFSYDVKMKEKGDIPEGYSVSREKKERFSLILESASTNQTSMYLCASSFGSGAFSYNEQFFGPGTRLTVL.

The CDR3 DNA is TGCGCCAGCAGCCACCGTGACAGGGACGGGGTACACCAGCCCCAGCATTTT. Residues: CASSHRDRDGVHQPQHF. This sequence joins TRBV4-1 and TRBJ1-5; 7 nucleotides match TRBD1. Germline V CDR1 and CDR2: MGHRA, YSYEKL. The CDR3 covers 17 residues. V dropped 3 bases and J dropped 7; count of bases not matched to a gene: 15.

With regard to this clonotype: Possible read error: a much larger clone is one base away. CDR3 amino acids: CASSSGLGLRVRDTQYF. The CDR3, as DNA: TGTGCCAGCAGCTCGGGACTAGGGTTGCGTGTTCGGGATACGCAGTATTTT. The genes are TRBV7-2 and TRBJ2-3; 8 bases agree with TRBD2. This CDR3 is built from 17 residues. With V trimmed by 4 bases and J by 6 bases, 15 bases remained unmatched. Germline values: CDR1 SGHTA, CDR2 FQGNSA.

V usage is TRBV6-1 and J usage is TRBJ1-2; D possibly corresponds to TRBD1 (5 bases). This CDR3 comprises 14 residues. The V end was cut by 2 bases, the J end by 4 bases, with 11 bases between. Germline V CDR1 and CDR2: MNHNS, SASEGT. The CDR3 nucleotides read TGTGCCAGCAGTGAATCAGGGACCATCTATGGCTACACCTTC. Its protein product is CASSESGTIYGYTF.

The CDR3 nucleotides read TGTGCCACCAGCAGGTGGACGGGGGATGAGCAGTTCTTC. Amino acids: CATSRWTGDEQFF. The rearrangement links TRBV15 to TRBJ2-1; D is perhaps TRBD2 (6 bases). This CDR3 has 13 residues. Germline V gene sequence: CDR1 LNHNV, CDR2 YYDKDF (reference sequence). V lost 3 bases and J 8 bases, leaving 11 bases between the germline ends. Using reference TRBV15 and TRBJ2-1 for the parts outside the CDR3, the full variable domain is DAMVIQNPRYQVTQFGKPVTLSCSQTLNHNVMYWYQQKSSQAPKLLFHYYDKDFNNEADTPDNFQSRRPNTSFCFLDIRSPGLGDTAMYLCATSRWTGDEQFFGPGTRLTVL.

In this sample, this clonotype turned up many times. The chain employs TRBV7-2 and TRBJ2-1; 9 bases align to TRBD2. Germline CDR1 SGHTA, CDR2 FQGNSA. The CDR3 is made up of 15 amino acids. V dropped 1 base and J dropped 4; count of bases not matched to a gene: 2. The CDR3 DNA reads as TGTGCCAGCAGCTTAGGTACTAGCGGGTACAATGAGCAGTTCTTC. Translation gives CASSLGTSGYNEQFF. Using reference TRBV7-2 and TRBJ2-1 for the parts outside the CDR3, the full variable domain is GAGVSQSPSNKVTEKGKDVELRCDPISGHTALYWYRQSLGQGLEFLIYFQGNSAPDKSGLPSDRFSAERTGGSVSTLTIQRTQQEDSAVYLCASSLGTSGYNEQFFGPGTRLTVL.

With regard to this clonotype: Germline is not matched at one junction end, which may reflect a read error. The chain joins TRBV7-2 to TRBJ2-5; D perhaps matches TRBD2 (8 bases). Germline V lookup: CDR1 SGHTA, CDR2 FQGNSA. This CDR3 region has 15 residues. The CDR3 protein is CASNLAGQHQETQYF. CDR3 DNA sequence: TGTGCCAGCAACTTAGCGGGACAGCACCAAGAGACCCAGTACTTC. Together with reference TRBV7-2 and TRBJ2-5, the CDR3 gives the full variable domain: GAGVSQSPSNKVTEKGKDVELRCDPISGHTALYWYRQSLGQGLEFLIYFQGNSAPDKSGLPSDRFSAERTGGSVSTLTIQRTQQEDSAVYLCASNLAGQHQETQYFGPGTRLLVL.

The chain combines TRBV7-9 with TRBJ1-2; TRBD1 matches 9 bases. V trimming: 3 bases; J trimming: 5 bases; junction bases outside the gene matches: 7. The CDR3 loop spans 15 amino acids. The V gene's germline CDR1 is SEHNR and CDR2 FQNEAQ (reference sequence). DNA of the CDR3: TGTGCCAGCAGCTTTGGGGACAGGGCGGTTTATGGCTACACCTTC. It specifies CASSFGDRAVYGYTF.

The chain carries TRBV24-1 and TRBJ2-5; 14 nucleotides agree with TRBD2. Germline values: CDR1 KGHDR, CDR2 SFDVKD. V lost 3 bases, J lost 11 bases, and 13 bases stayed unmatched. The CDR3 is made up of 17 amino acids. In DNA, the CDR3 is TGTGCCACCAGTGATGCAGGGACTAGCGGGAGTGCCCATGAGCAGTACTTC. It translates to CATSDAGTSGSAHEQYF.

The chain couples TRBV11-3 to TRBJ2-3, with D perhaps matching TRBD1 or TRBD2 (6 bases each). Between the trimmed V and J ends, which lost 5 bases and 2 bases, there was a span of 14 bases. The germline gives CDR1 SGHNT, CDR2 YENEEA. The CDR3 extends over 15 amino acids. The CDR3 loop reads CASSPGGGATDTQYF. As DNA, the CDR3 is TGTGCCAGCAGCCCCGGAGGGGGAGCCACAGATACGCAGTATTTT.

V is TRBV20-1 and J is TRBJ2-7; TRBD1 aligns across 8 bases. The CDR3 is made up of 14 amino acids. Trimming removed 0 bases from V and 4 bases from J; junction bases left unmatched: 5. Germline V gene data show CDR1 as DFQATT and CDR2 as SNEGSKA (reference sequence). The DNA for the CDR3 is TGCAGTGCTAGAGAGGTGGGACAGGTGTACGAGCAGTACTTC. Protein: CSAREVGQVYEQYF.

This clonotype was found a few times. The rearrangement joins TRBV4-2 to TRBJ2-1; D is possibly TRBD1 or TRBD2 (5 bases each). Trimming took off 0 bases at V and 3 bases at J, with 18 bases between the two ends. This CDR3 region has 18 residues. Per germline, CDR1 LGHNA and CDR2 YNFKEQ. The CDR3 region is CASSQEAARGRLYNEQFF. In DNA, the CDR3 is TGTGCCAGCAGCCAAGAAGCTGCGAGGGGACGGCTCTACAATGAGCAGTTCTTC.

The genes are TRBV6-2 or TRBV6-3 and TRBJ2-5; 7 nucleotides match TRBD1. The V and J ends lost 2 bases and 0 bases, in that order; junction bases with no gene match: 9. The CDR3 consists of 17 residues. Germline lookup yields CDR1 MNHEY and CDR2 SVGEGT. The CDR3 sequence is CASSYVTGHSYQETQYF. The CDR3 DNA follows: TGTGCCAGCAGTTACGTGACAGGGCACTCATACCAAGAGACCCAGTACTTC.

In DNA form, the CDR3 reads TGTGCCATCAGTGCCGCGGACTCGCGGTCGGGCACAGATACGCAGTATTTT. Its translation is CAISAADSRSGTDTQYF. The chain has TRBV10-3 and TRBJ2-3; D is possibly TRBD2 (5 bases). This CDR3 region has 17 residues. V lost 4 bases, J lost 1 base, and 18 bases lay in between. Germline CDR1 and CDR2: ENHRY and SYGVKD.

The chain joins TRBV29-1 to TRBJ2-7, with 16 bases that match TRBD2. CDR3 length: 20 amino acids. CDR1 and CDR2 from the germline V gene are SQVTM and ANQGSEA. V trimming: 2 bases; J trimming: 7 bases; junction bases outside the gene matches: 20. The CDR3 bases are TGCAGCGTTGAAAAGGGTTGGGGGACTAGCGGGAGGGCCGTCCACAATGAGCAGTACTTC. This sequence encodes CSVEKGWGTSGRAVHNEQYF.

Concerning this clonotype: A junction boundary mismatches the germline segment, possibly from a read error. The DNA of the CDR3 is TGTGCCAGCAGCCGGGTGGACTCCTCTGGGGCCAACGTCCAGACTTTC. This translates into CASSRVDSSGANVQTF. This chain links TRBV4-2 with TRBJ2-6; D possibly uses TRBD1 or TRBD2 (5 bases each). Germline V gene sequence: CDR1 LGHNA, CDR2 YNFKEQ. CDR3 length: 16 residues.

V and J are TRBV12-3 or TRBV12-4 and TRBJ2-1; TRBD2 aligns across 9 bases. This CDR3 region has 15 residues. The junction had 8 bases not matched to a gene; V was cut back by 6 bases and J by 5 bases. Written as DNA, the CDR3 is TGTGCCAGCAGCGGGGGTATAGCGGGAGACAATGAGCAGTTCTTC. Translating gives CASSGGIAGDNEQFF.

A few counts support this clonotype. The V and J genes are TRBV10-3 and TRBJ2-5; 11 positions agree with TRBD2. J gave up 2 bases and V 6 bases, and 5 bases lay outside the gene matches. CDR1 ENHRY and CDR2 SYGVKD come from the germline V gene. This CDR3 comprises 15 residues. CDR3 residues: CAIRGTSGSQETQYF. For the CDR3, the DNA is TGTGCCATCAGGGGGACTAGCGGATCTCAAGAGACCCAGTACTTC.

This clonotype was seen only a few times. The chain employs TRBV28 and TRBJ2-7; the D gene is possibly TRBD2 (6 bases). Germline lookup yields CDR1 MDHEN and CDR2 SYDVKM. The CDR3 has 13 residues. Trimming pared 6 bases from V and 2 bases from J, leaving 11 bases between. This CDR3 is CASRKRAAYEQYF. The CDR3 nucleotides read TGTGCCAGCAGGAAGCGGGCCGCCTACGAGCAGTACTTC.

This clonotype has more than one count but fewer than ten. V and J are TRBV20-1 and TRBJ2-7; TRBD2 agrees at 13 bases. The CDR3 spans 15 residues. J lost 4 bases, V lost 0 bases, and 3 bases had no gene match. Germline CDR1 and CDR2: DFQATT and SNEGSKA (reference sequence). The CDR3 here is CSARDPTSGRYEQYF. CDR3 bases: TGCAGTGCTAGAGATCCGACTAGCGGGAGGTACGAGCAGTACTTC.

The chain recombines TRBV21-1 with TRBJ1-1; the table calls TRBD1, which could not be checked here. TRBV21-1 is listed as a pseudogene. There are 9 residues in the CDR3. The CDR3, as DNA: TGCCGGACAGGCACTGAAGCTTTCTTT. Protein sequence: CRTGTEAFF.

This chain joins TRBV18 and TRBJ2-1; 9 bases fit TRBD1. In germline, CDR1 is KGHSH, CDR2 LQKENI. J was trimmed by 6 bases and V by 3 bases; bases with no gene match: 6. There are 15 residues in the CDR3. CDR3 nucleotides: TGTGCCAGCTCACCGCCGGGACAGGGTATCAATGAGCAGTTCTTC. The encoded protein is CASSPPGQGINEQFF.

The chain is built from TRBV7-9 and TRBJ2-7, with TRBD2 identical over 7 bases. This CDR3 is built from 14 residues. Per germline, CDR1 SEHNR and CDR2 FQNEAQ (reference sequence). Germline trimming cut 5 bases from V and 7 bases from J; bases unmatched to any gene: 11. DNA of the CDR3: TGTGCCAGCAGCCCGACTAGCTTGGGCGATGAGCAGTACTTC. This sequence encodes CASSPTSLGDEQYF.

This clonotype was counted once. This sequence joins TRBV9 and TRBJ1-2, with TRBD1 matching over 12 bases. The ends lost 5 bases at V and 8 bases at J; junction bases unmatched: 7. The germline V gene has CDR1 SGDLS and CDR2 YYNGEE. The CDR3 runs to 14 residues. The CDR3 bases are TGTGCCAGCAGTACCGGGGACAGGGGGCGCGGCTACACCTTC. Amino acids: CASSTGDRGRGYTF. Full variable domain (missing parts from reference TRBV9 and TRBJ1-2): DSGVTQTPKHLITATGQRVTLRCSPRSGDLSVYWYQQSLDQGLQFLIQYYNGEERAKGNILERFSAQQFPDLHSELNLSSLELGDSALYFCASSTGDRGRGYTFGSGTRLTVV.

The chain uses TRBV5-1 and TRBJ2-1; 9 nucleotides line up with TRBD1. CDR3 length: 15 amino acids. V dropped 4 bases and J dropped 5; count of bases not matched to a gene: 7. The germline gives CDR1 SGHRS, CDR2 YFSETQ. The CDR3 region is CASSQGQGSHNEQFF. The CDR3 bases are TGCGCCAGCAGCCAAGGACAGGGGAGCCACAATGAGCAGTTCTTC.